A single sample is the source of the 31 T cell receptor beta chains below, sequenced in a study of cytotoxic CD8 clonotypes in ibrutinib-treated CLL. The method was immunoSEQ multiplex PCR; TCRdb's version includes in-frame clones alone and lacks a portion of them. The sample includes 200,000 to 250,000 clones, 60% to 80% of them seen just once. The specimen comprised PBMCs, sampled after 12 months of ibrutinib treatment. These TCRs come from a human donor with chronic lymphocytic leukemia.

The chain employs TRBV10-1 and TRBJ2-7; 8 bases are shared with TRBD2. Germline CDR1 reads WNHNN; CDR2 reads SYGVQD (reference sequence). The CDR3 runs to 15 residues. After removal of 5 bases from V and 0 bases from J, the junction contained 6 bases not matched to a gene. The CDR3 coding sequence is TGCGCCAGCAGTTCGAGCGGGAGTTCCTCCTACGAGCAGTACTTC. This translates into CASSSSGSSSYEQYF.

The chain links TRBV7-8 to TRBJ2-7, with D possibly called TRBD1 or TRBD2 (5 bases each). Germline V gene data show CDR1 as SGHVS and CDR2 as FQNEAQ. The CDR3 length is 15 residues. V lost 4 bases and J 2 bases, leaving 15 bases between the germline ends. The CDR3 protein is CASSSRTLGAYEQYF. CDR3 nucleotides: TGTGCCAGCAGCTCCCGGACCCTGGGGGCCTACGAGCAGTACTTC.

The J gene is TRBJ1-2, the V gene TRBV6-1; the D is unclear. Trimming shortened V by 8 bases and J by 2 bases, and 18 bases separated the two germline ends. This CDR3 contains 15 residues. In germline, CDR1 is MNHNS, CDR2 SASEGT. CDR3 sequence: CASSYEEWGNYGYTF. The CDR3 nucleotides are TGTGCCAGCTCGTATGAGGAGTGGGGAAACTATGGCTACACCTTC.

This sequence joins TRBV2 and TRBJ2-7; 7 bases agree with TRBD1. The CDR3 loop spans 16 amino acids. V lost 10 bases, J lost 5 bases, and 20 bases stayed unmatched. Germline CDR1 reads SNHLY; CDR2 reads FYNNEI. CDR3 protein: CANRRDSGGEGHEQYF. The CDR3 coding sequence is TGTGCCAACAGACGGGACAGTGGTGGTGAAGGCCACGAGCAGTACTTC.

The chain joins TRBV7-9 to TRBJ1-1; no reliable D call. V lost 8 bases and J lost 1, with 8 bases in between. Germline V gives CDR1 SEHNR, CDR2 FQNEAQ (reference sequence). The CDR3 runs to 12 residues. CDR3 protein: CASHGENTEAFF. DNA for the CDR3: TGTGCCAGCCATGGGGAGAACACTGAAGCTTTCTTT.

The J gene is TRBJ2-7, the V gene TRBV4-2; TRBD2 is a possible D gene (6 bases). CDR3 length: 13 amino acids. The ends were cut back, 0 bases at V and 6 bases at J, with 9 bases in the middle. CDR1 and CDR2 (germline): LGHNA, YNFKEQ. Here the CDR3 DNA reads TGTGCCAGCAGCCAAGAGCGGGACTCCGAGCAGTACTTC. Its translation is CASSQERDSEQYF.

The chain combines TRBV9 with TRBJ2-2; the D gene is possibly TRBD2 (6 bases). The CDR3 contains 17 residues. The germline V and J ends were trimmed by 0 bases and 2 bases, with 14 bases remaining between them. CDR1 SGDLS and CDR2 YYNGEE come from the germline V gene. CDR3 region: CASSVVRGWLNTGELFF. The DNA of the CDR3 is TGTGCCAGCAGCGTAGTGCGGGGATGGCTCAACACCGGGGAGCTGTTTTTT. The full variable domain, in which reference TRBV9 and TRBJ2-2 provide the parts outside the CDR3, is DSGVTQTPKHLITATGQRVTLRCSPRSGDLSVYWYQQSLDQGLQFLIQYYNGEERAKGNILERFSAQQFPDLHSELNLSSLELGDSALYFCASSVVRGWLNTGELFFGEGSRLTVL.

CDR3 in amino acids: CASSTWGEADTQYF. The CDR3 nucleotides read TGTGCCAGCAGTACATGGGGGGAGGCAGATACGCAGTATTTT. V and J are TRBV28 and TRBJ2-3, with TRBD2 as a possible D gene (6 bases). The CDR3 consists of 14 residues. Per germline, CDR1 MDHEN and CDR2 SYDVKM. V lost 5 bases and J lost 4, with 13 bases in between.

With respect to this clone: The junction differs from germline at one of its ends, possibly a read error. This CDR3 is also generated by other DNA sequences in the sample. V is TRBV18 and J is TRBJ1-5; D is ambiguous. Germline CDR1 and CDR2: KGHSH and LQKENI. The CDR3 has 14 residues. The CDR3 loop reads CASSPPYSNQPQHF. In nucleotides, the CDR3 is TGTGCCAGCTCCCCACCTTATAGCAATCAGCCCCAGCATTTT.

The chain carries TRBV5-1 and TRBJ2-7, with 7 bases fitting TRBD1. This CDR3 is built from 15 residues. V was clipped by 4 bases and J by 0 bases; unmatched bases: 7. Germline V gene lookup returns CDR1 SGHRS and CDR2 YFSETQ. CDR3 bases: TGCGCCAGCAGCCGCGACAGGGCCAGCTCCTACGAGCAGTACTTC. Protein: CASSRDRASSYEQYF.

This clone was picked up one time. The gene calls are TRBV2 and TRBJ1-1, with D possibly matching TRBD1 (6 bases). Germline lookup yields CDR1 SNHLY and CDR2 FYNNEI. The length of the CDR3 is 14 residues. Trimming took 7 bases from V and 5 from J, leaving 17 bases between them. The CDR3 here is CASKSIQGGTEAFF. DNA of the CDR3: TGTGCCAGCAAGAGCATACAGGGAGGAACTGAAGCTTTCTTT. The full variable domain, completed using reference TRBV2 and TRBJ1-1, is EPEVTQTPSHQVTQMGQEVILRCVPISNHLYFYWYRQILGQKVEFLVSFYNNEISEKSEIFDDQFSVERPDGSNFTLKIRSTKLEDSAMYFCASKSIQGGTEAFFGQGTRLTVV.

The chain combines TRBV5-1 with TRBJ1-5; maybe TRBD1 (5 bases). Per the germline V gene, CDR1 is SGHRS and CDR2 is YFSETQ. Deletions cut 4 bases from V and 5 bases from J, with 10 bases between. The CDR3 is 13 amino acids. The CDR3 DNA reads TGCGCCAGCAGCCTAGACAGAGATCAGCCCCAGCATTTT. Protein product: CASSLDRDQPQHF.

The chain carries TRBV7-2 and TRBJ1-6; maybe TRBD1 (6 bases). Germline CDR1 SGHTA, CDR2 FQGNSA. V was clipped by 6 bases and J by 14 bases, with 17 bases between them. The CDR3 sequence is 13 residues long. In nucleotides, the CDR3 is TGTGCCAGCAGGGGGGGGGCCCTCTTAGCCCTCCACTTT. This gives the protein CASRGGALLALHF. Full variable domain (outside the CDR3, taken from reference TRBV7-2 and TRBJ1-6): GAGVSQSPSNKVTEKGKDVELRCDPISGHTALYWYRQSLGQGLEFLIYFQGNSAPDKSGLPSDRFSAERTGGSVSTLTIQRTQQEDSAVYLCASRGGALLALHFGNGTRLTVT.

J is TRBJ2-7 and V is TRBV18; D uncertain. In germline, CDR1 is KGHSH, CDR2 LQKENI. CDR3 size: 14 residues. V lost 0 bases to trimming and J lost 0 bases, with 6 bases between them. The CDR3 DNA follows: TGTGCCAGCTCACCACCAGGGAACTCCTACGAGCAGTACTTC. Its translation: CASSPPGNSYEQYF. Variable domain in full (rest from reference TRBV18 and TRBJ2-7): NAGVMQNPRHLVRRRGQEARLRCSPMKGHSHVYWYRQLPEEGLKFMVYLQKENIIDESGMPKERFSAEFPKEGPSILRIQQVVRGDSAAYFCASSPPGNSYEQYFGPGTRLTVT.

V and J are TRBV11-2 and TRBJ2-7, with D unclear. Germline CDR1 SGHAT, CDR2 FQNNGV. V was clipped by 3 bases and J by 3 bases, with 3 bases between them. The CDR3 consists of 11 residues. The CDR3 DNA reads as TGTGCCAGCAGCTTTCACTACGAGCAGTACTTC. Residues: CASSFHYEQYF.

The chain links TRBV9 to TRBJ2-1; weak D call: TRBD2 (6 bases). In germline, CDR1 is SGDLS, CDR2 YYNGEE. This CDR3 has 14 amino acids. The ends were cut back, 0 bases at V and 5 bases at J, with 9 bases in the middle. The CDR3 bases are TGTGCCAGCAGCGTAGGGACTACCAACAATGAGCAGTTCTTC. It is translated as CASSVGTTNNEQFF.

This clone was recorded once. The V gene is TRBV2, the J gene TRBJ2-5, with TRBD2 matching 8 bases. Germline loops: CDR1 SNHLY, CDR2 FYNNEI. This CDR3 contains 15 residues. Trimming removed 0 bases from V and 3 bases from J; junction bases left unmatched: 3. The CDR3, as DNA: TGTGCCAGCAGTGAAGCATCACTAGCGGAAGAGACCCAGTACTTC. Translating gives CASSEASLAEETQYF.

The rearrangement links TRBV27 to TRBJ2-2; D is perhaps TRBD1 or TRBD2 (6 bases each). The CDR3 is 14 residues long. Deletions cut 2 bases from V and 12 bases from J, with 16 bases between. Germline values: CDR1 MNHEY, CDR2 SMNVEV (reference sequence). CDR3 loop: CASSLGRGGGKLFF. The CDR3 nucleotides are TGTGCCAGCAGTTTAGGGCGAGGAGGGGGGAAGCTGTTTTTT.

The chain links TRBV15 to TRBJ2-7; TRBD1 agrees at 7 bases. Germline assignment: CDR1 LNHNV and CDR2 YYDKDF (reference sequence). V gave up 0 bases and J gave up 6 bases; unmatched junction bases: 11. The CDR3 spans 16 residues. The CDR3, as DNA: TGTGCCACCAGCAGAGACGAAAAGGGCCCAGGGGGCGAGCAGTACTTC. Its protein product is CATSRDEKGPGGEQYF.

The sample holds many counts of this clone. The V call is TRBV30, the J call TRBJ2-5; TRBD1 matches at 10 bases. CDR1 and CDR2 (germline): GTSNPN, SVGIG (reference sequence). The CDR3 covers 15 residues. V gave up 4 bases and J gave up 4 bases; unmatched junction bases: 9. The CDR3 sequence: CAWNAGQGWRETQYF. The CDR3 DNA is TGTGCCTGGAACGCGGGACAGGGGTGGCGAGAGACCCAGTACTTC.

The chain has TRBV10-1 and TRBJ2-2; D gene unclear. Germline CDR1 is WNHNN and CDR2 is SYGVQD (reference sequence). V lost 3 bases, J lost 5 bases, and 7 bases lay in between. The CDR3 length is 13 residues. For the CDR3, the DNA is TGCGCCAGCAGTGATACGGTAACCGGGGAGCTGTTTTTT. Its translation: CASSDTVTGELFF.

The chain joins TRBV5-1 to TRBJ1-6, with TRBD1 as a possible D gene (6 bases). This CDR3 comprises 16 residues. Germline V gene lookup returns CDR1 SGHRS and CDR2 YFSETQ. Trimming took off 3 bases at V and 15 bases at J, with 25 bases between the two ends. Here the CDR3 reads CASSSAQGSEIRLLHF. CDR3 nucleotides: TGCGCCAGCAGCTCCGCACAGGGCTCCGAAATTAGGCTCCTCCACTTT.

The rearrangement uses TRBV27 and TRBJ2-1, with D hard to call. There are 15 residues in the CDR3. Trimming left V 2 bases short and J 0 bases short, with 8 bases between. Germline V CDR1 and CDR2: MNHEY, SMNVEV (reference sequence). The CDR3 sequence is CASSLADPSYNEQFF. The CDR3 DNA reads TGTGCCAGCAGTTTAGCGGACCCCTCCTACAATGAGCAGTTCTTC.

The rearrangement uses TRBV4-1 and TRBJ1-5, with a tentative D call TRBD1 (6 bases). V lost 3 bases, J lost 3 bases, and 21 bases lay in between. The CDR3 length is 18 residues. CDR1 is MGHRA, CDR2 YSYEKL, per germline. CDR3: CASSHLTTGGRDNQPQHF. The DNA for the CDR3 is TGCGCCAGCAGCCACTTAACGACAGGCGGACGTGACAATCAGCCCCAGCATTTT.

This chain links TRBV11-2 with TRBJ1-3; possibly TRBD1 for D (5 bases). V was shortened by 1 base and J by 5 bases, with 9 bases between the two germline ends. The germline V gene has CDR1 SGHAT and CDR2 FQNNGV. This CDR3 spans 14 amino acids. The CDR3 loop is CASSLARERNTIYF. In nucleotides, the CDR3 is TGTGCCAGCAGCTTAGCCAGGGAGCGAAACACCATATATTTT.

As for this clone: Other DNA sequences from this sample encode an identical CDR3 as well. This chain uses TRBV7-3 with TRBJ2-7, with 11 bases that match TRBD2. V shed 5 bases, J shed 0 bases, and the junction held 0 bases outside the gene matches. The CDR3 is made up of 14 amino acids. CDR1 and CDR2 (germline): SGHTA, FQGTGA. CDR3: CASSLAGGSYEQYF. CDR3 bases: TGTGCCAGCAGCCTAGCGGGGGGCTCCTACGAGCAGTACTTC.

CDR3 sequence: CATKGRSYNSPLHF. As DNA, the CDR3 is TGTGCCACCAAGGGGAGGTCCTATAATTCACCCCTCCACTTT. The chain carries TRBV6-5 and TRBJ1-6, with D maybe TRBD1 (5 bases). This CDR3 comprises 14 residues. Deletions cut 10 bases from V and 1 base from J, with 11 bases between. Germline V CDR1 and CDR2: MNHEY, SVGAGI.

The chain couples TRBV4-1 to TRBJ2-1; D unclear. Germline values: CDR1 MGHRA, CDR2 YSYEKL. Trimming removed 2 bases at V and 2 bases at J, with 10 bases between. CDR3 length: 15 amino acids. The CDR3 DNA reads TGCGCCAGCAGCCAATATAGTGGGGCCTACAATGAGCAGTTCTTC. Its translation: CASSQYSGAYNEQFF.

The chain recombines TRBV28 with TRBJ2-1, with no clear D. The germline V gene has CDR1 MDHEN and CDR2 SYDVKM. The CDR3 sequence is 11 residues long. The V end lost 8 bases, the J end lost 10 bases, and 12 bases lay between the germline ends. CDR3 nucleotide sequence: TGTGCCAGCGGTGTCCACGGCGAGCAGTTCTTC. It specifies CASGVHGEQFF.

The chain has TRBV19 and TRBJ2-1; 8 bases are a match to TRBD2. The V segment lost 4 bases and the J segment 12 bases; nucleotides outside the gene matches: 20. Germline CDR1 reads LNHDA; CDR2 reads SQIVND (reference sequence). There are 17 residues in the CDR3. The CDR3 sequence is CASSRTSRSGVHIAQFF. CDR3 in DNA: TGTGCCAGTAGTAGGACTAGCAGATCCGGAGTCCATATTGCGCAGTTCTTC.

J is TRBJ1-1 and V is TRBV18; D unclear. V was shortened by 6 bases and J by 2 bases, with 16 bases between the two germline ends. Germline lookup yields CDR1 KGHSH and CDR2 LQKENI. The CDR3 covers 15 residues. The CDR3 nucleotides read TGTGCCAGCTCTCAATCATCACAGACAAACACTGAAGCTTTCTTT. Translated, it gives CASSQSSQTNTEAFF.